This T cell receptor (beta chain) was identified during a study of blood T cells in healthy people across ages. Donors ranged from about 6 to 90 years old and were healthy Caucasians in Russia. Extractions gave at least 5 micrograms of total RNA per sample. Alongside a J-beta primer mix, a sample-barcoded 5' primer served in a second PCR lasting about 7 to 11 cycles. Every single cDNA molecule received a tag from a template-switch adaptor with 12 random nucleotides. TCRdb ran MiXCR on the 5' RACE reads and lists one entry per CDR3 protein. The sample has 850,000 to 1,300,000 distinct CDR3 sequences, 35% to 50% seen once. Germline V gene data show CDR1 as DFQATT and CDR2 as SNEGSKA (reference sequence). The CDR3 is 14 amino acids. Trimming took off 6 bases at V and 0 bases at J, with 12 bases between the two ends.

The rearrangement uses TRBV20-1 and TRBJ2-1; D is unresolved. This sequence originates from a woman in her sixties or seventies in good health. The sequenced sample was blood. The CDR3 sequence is CSARWASSYNEQFF. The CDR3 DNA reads TGCAGTGCCAGATGGGCTAGCTCCTACAATGAGCAGTTCTTC.